The TCR beta chain under discussion was sequenced for a study of T cells after yellow fever vaccination. The study's findings and limits: Most primary-vaccination clones recurred post-booster (roughly 97% CD4, 88% CD8).

Template switching with 5'RACE generated the TCR cDNA and added a universal primer site and UMIs. TCRdb re-analysed the 5' RACE reads in MiXCR, keeping a single row per CDR3 protein. The sample carries about 310,000 distinct CDR3 sequences, 3.6% recorded once. A remark on this clonotype: Its antigen remains unidentified.

Germline V gives CDR1 LGHDT, CDR2 YNNKEL (reference sequence). V shed 3 bases and J shed 5 bases, with 13 bases lying between them. The CDR3 has 14 residues. The receptor's source is a man younger than 35 who received the YFV17D yellow fever vaccine. The V gene is TRBV3-1, the J gene TRBJ2-5, with D unresolved. The sequences come from PBMCs, collected on the day of the yellow fever booster vaccination. In DNA, the CDR3 is TGTGCCAGCAGCCATGACACTTTCAGGGAGACCCAGTACTTC. The encoded protein is CASSHDTFRETQYF.